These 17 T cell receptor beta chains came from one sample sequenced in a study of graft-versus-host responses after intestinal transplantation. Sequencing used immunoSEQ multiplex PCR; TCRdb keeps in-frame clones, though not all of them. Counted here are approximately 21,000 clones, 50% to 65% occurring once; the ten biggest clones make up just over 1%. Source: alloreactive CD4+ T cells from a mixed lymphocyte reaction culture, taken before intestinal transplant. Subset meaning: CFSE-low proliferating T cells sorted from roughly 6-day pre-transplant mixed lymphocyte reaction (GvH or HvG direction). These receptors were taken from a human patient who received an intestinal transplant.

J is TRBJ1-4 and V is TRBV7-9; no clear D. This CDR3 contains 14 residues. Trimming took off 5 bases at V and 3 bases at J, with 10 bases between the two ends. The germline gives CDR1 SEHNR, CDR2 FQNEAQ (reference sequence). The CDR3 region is CASSPWEPNEKLFF. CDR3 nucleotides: TGTGCCAGCAGCCCCTGGGAGCCTAATGAAAAACTGTTTTTT.

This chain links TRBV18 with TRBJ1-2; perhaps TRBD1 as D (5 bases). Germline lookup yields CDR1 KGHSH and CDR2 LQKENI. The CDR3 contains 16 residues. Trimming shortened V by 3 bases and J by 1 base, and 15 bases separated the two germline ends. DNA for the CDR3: TGTGCCAGCTCACCTATAGACAGCTCATTTAACTATGGCTACACCTTC. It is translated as CASSPIDSSFNYGYTF.

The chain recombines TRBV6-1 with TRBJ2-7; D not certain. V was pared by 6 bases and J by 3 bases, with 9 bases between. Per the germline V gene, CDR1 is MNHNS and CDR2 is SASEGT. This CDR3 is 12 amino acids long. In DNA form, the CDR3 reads TGTGCCAGCAGGAAACAGATCTACGAGCAGTACTTC. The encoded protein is CASRKQIYEQYF.

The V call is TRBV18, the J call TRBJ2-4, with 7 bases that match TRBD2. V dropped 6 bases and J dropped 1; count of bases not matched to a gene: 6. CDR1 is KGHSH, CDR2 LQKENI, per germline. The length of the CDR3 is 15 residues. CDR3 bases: TGTGCCAGCTCGACTGGGGGGGTGGCCAAAAACATTCAGTACTTC. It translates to CASSTGGVAKNIQYF.

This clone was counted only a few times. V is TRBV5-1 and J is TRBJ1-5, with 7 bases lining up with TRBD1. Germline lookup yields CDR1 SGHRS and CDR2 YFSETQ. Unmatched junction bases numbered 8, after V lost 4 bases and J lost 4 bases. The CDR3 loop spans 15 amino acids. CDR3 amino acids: CASSLWDSSNQPQHF. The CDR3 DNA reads TGCGCCAGCAGCCTATGGGACAGCTCTAATCAGCCCCAGCATTTT.

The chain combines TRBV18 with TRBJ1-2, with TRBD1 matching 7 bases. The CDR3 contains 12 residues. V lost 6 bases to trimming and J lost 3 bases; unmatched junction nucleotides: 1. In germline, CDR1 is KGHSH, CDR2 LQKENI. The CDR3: CASSGQDYGYTF. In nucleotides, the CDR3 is TGTGCCAGCTCCGGACAGGACTATGGCTACACCTTC.

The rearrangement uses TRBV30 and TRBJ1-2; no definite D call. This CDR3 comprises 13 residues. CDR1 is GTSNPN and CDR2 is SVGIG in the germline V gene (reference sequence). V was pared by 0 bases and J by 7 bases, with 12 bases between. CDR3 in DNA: TGTGCCTGGAGTGTACAGCCTCTATCTGGCTACACCTTC. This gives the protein CAWSVQPLSGYTF.

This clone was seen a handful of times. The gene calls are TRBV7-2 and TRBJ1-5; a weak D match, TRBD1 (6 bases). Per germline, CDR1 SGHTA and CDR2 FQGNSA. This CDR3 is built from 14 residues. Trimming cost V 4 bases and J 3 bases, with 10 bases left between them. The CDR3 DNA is TGTGCCAGCAGCTCACAGGGTTTCAATCAGCCCCAGCATTTT. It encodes CASSSQGFNQPQHF.

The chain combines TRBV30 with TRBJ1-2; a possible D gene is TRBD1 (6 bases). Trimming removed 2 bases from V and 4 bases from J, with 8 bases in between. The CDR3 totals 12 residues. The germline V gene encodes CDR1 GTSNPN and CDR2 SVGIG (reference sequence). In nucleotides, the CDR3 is TGTGCCTGGAGTAAACAGGGCTATGGCTACACCTTC. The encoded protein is CAWSKQGYGYTF.

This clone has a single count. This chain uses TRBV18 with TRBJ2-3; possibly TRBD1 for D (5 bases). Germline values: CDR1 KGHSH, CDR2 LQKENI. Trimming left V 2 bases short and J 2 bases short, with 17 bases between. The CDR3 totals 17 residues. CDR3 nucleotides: TGTGCCAGCTCACCAGTGGGCAGGGCGGTTCCCACAGATACGCAGTATTTT. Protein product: CASSPVGRAVPTDTQYF.

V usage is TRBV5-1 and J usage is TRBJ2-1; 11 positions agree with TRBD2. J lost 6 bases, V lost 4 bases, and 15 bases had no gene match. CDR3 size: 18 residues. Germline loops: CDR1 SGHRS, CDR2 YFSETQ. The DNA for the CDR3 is TGCGCCAGCAGCCCGGCCAGAGCACTAGCGGGAGTGAGCAATGAGCAGTTCTTC. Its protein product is CASSPARALAGVSNEQFF.

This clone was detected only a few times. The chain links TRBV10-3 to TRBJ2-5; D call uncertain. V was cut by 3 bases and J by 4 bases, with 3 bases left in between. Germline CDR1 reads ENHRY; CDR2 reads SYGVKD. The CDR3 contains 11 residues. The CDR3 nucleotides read TGTGCCATCAGTGAACTAGAGACCCAGTACTTC. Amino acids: CAISELETQYF.

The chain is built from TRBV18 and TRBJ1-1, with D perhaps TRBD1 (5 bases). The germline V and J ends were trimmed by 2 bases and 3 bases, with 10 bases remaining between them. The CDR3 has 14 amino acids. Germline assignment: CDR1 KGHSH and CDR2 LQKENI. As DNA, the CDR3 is TGTGCCAGCTCACCATTGGCGGGGGACACTGAAGCTTTCTTT. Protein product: CASSPLAGDTEAFF.

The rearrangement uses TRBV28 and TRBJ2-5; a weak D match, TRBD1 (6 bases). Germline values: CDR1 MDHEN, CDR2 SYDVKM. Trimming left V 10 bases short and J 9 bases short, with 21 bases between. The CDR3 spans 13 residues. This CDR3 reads CATLSTGKRPQYF. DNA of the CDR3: TGTGCCACCCTATCGACAGGCAAGAGACCCCAGTACTTC.

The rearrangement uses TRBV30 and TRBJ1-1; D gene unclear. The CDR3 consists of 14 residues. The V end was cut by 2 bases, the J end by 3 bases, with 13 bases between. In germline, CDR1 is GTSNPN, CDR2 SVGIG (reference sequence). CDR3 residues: CAWSFHSGYTEAFF. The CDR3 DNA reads TGTGCCTGGAGTTTTCACAGCGGGTACACTGAAGCTTTCTTT.

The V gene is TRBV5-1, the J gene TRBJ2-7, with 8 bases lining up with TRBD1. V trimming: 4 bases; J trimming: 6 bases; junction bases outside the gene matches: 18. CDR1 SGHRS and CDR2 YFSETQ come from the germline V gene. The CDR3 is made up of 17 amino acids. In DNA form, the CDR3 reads TGCGCCAGCAGCCCCGGACAGGGCGGATTGGCGGTCGGCGAGCAGTACTTC. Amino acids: CASSPGQGGLAVGEQYF. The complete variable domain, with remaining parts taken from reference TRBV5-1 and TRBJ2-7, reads KAGVTQTPRYLIKTRGQQVTLSCSPISGHRSVSWYQQTPGQGLQFLFEYFSETQRNKGNFPGRFSGRQFSNSRSEMNVSTLELGDSALYLCASSPGQGGLAVGEQYFGPGTRLTVT.

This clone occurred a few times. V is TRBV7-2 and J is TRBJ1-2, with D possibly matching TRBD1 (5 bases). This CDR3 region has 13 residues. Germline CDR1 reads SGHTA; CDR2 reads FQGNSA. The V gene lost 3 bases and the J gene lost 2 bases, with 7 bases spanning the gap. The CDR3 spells CASSLPGNYGYTF. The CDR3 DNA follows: TGTGCCAGCAGCTTGCCAGGGAACTATGGCTACACCTTC. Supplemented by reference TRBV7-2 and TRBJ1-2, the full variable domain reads GAGVSQSPSNKVTEKGKDVELRCDPISGHTALYWYRQSLGQGLEFLIYFQGNSAPDKSGLPSDRFSAERTGGSVSTLTIQRTQQEDSAVYLCASSLPGNYGYTFGSGTRLTVV.